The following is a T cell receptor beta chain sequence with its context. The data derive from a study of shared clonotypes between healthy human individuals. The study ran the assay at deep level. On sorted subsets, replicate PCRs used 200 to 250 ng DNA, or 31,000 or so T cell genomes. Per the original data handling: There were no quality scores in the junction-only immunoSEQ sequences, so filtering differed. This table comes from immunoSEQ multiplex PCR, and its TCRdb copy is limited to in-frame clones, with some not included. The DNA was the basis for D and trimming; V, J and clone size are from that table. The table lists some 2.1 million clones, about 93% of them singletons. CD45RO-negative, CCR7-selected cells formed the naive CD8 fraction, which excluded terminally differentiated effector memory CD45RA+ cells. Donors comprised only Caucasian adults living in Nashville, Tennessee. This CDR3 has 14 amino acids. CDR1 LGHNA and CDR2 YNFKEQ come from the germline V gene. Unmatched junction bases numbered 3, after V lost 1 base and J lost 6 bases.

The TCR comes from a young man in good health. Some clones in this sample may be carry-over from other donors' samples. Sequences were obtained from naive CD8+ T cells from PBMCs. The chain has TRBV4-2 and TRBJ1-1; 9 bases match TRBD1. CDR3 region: CASSQGGQGPEAFF. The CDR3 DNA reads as TGTGCCAGCAGCCAAGGGGGACAGGGCCCTGAAGCTTTCTTT.